This T cell receptor beta chain was sequenced in a study of blood T cell repertoires in COVID-19. As for the study in general: COVID-19 samples collected from the United States, Italy and Spain covered acute and convalescent phases. T cells, B-cell-depleted T cells, or PBMCs supplied cDNA or gDNA.

This clone was recorded a few times. In the original analysis: Researchers report that nucleated cell counts were estimated from reference gene primer amplification. Only in-frame clones appear in the TCRdb table, and some are missing; sequencing was by immunoSEQ multiplex PCR. That table is the source of V, J and clone size, and D and trimming were worked out from the DNA. The table has some 290,000 clones, 87% seen once. The TCR originated in a woman aged 45-65 years who had recovered from COVID-19. Specimen: peripheral blood.

CDR3 region: CASSTRGQGEAFF. As DNA, the CDR3 is TGTGCCAGCTCTACGAGGGGGCAGGGGGAAGCTTTCTTT. V gene TRBV18 combines with J gene TRBJ1-1, with 7 bases identical to TRBD1. CDR3 length: 13 residues. The germline gives CDR1 KGHSH, CDR2 LQKENI. Germline trimming cut 6 bases from V and 8 bases from J; bases unmatched to any gene: 9.